This TCR beta chain was recorded in a study of T cell responses to AZD1222 COVID-19 vaccine. Libraries were prepared by immunoSEQ multiplex PCR; TCRdb keeps only in-frame clonotypes and omits some of them. The repertoire has under 100,000 clones, around 90% of them found once; the top ten carry roughly 15%. Study-level findings and limits: Sampled repertoires all dated from after the peak T cell response. The study identified only five to seven AZD1222 recipients as seropositive at baseline.

Germline V gives CDR1 KGHSH, CDR2 LQKENI. V lost 2 bases and J lost 4; bases outside the gene matches: 1. This CDR3 has 14 amino acids. With regard to this clone: Antigen specificity is unknown.

This TCR was recovered from an adult in good health. The specimen comprised peripheral blood, sampled on day 0 of AZD1222 vaccination. The genes are TRBV18 and TRBJ2-5, with 10 positions matching TRBD2. The CDR3 nucleotides read TGTGCCAGCTCACCAGCTAGCGGGAGAGAGACCCAGTACTTC. Amino acid sequence: CASSPASGRETQYF.